Described below is a single T cell receptor (beta chain) sequence and its context. Its cognate antigen is unknown. Just one base apart from a much larger clone, this may be a read error. The use of a sample-barcoded 5' primer and a J-beta primer mix characterized a second PCR of 7 to 11 cycles. Each cDNA molecule received a tag from a template-switch adaptor that had 12 random nucleotides. Sequencing yielded, for each sample, at least 3 million paired-end reads carrying CDR3. TCRdb passed the 5' RACE reads through MiXCR, listing each CDR3 protein once. The sample holds about 680,000 distinct CDR3 sequences, roughly 50% seen once. Trimming shortened V by 5 bases and J by 8 bases, and 10 bases separated the two germline ends. The CDR3 extends over 12 amino acids. Per germline, CDR1 SEHNR and CDR2 FQNEAQ (reference sequence). These data originate in a study of blood T cells in healthy people across ages.

Study-level results: Roughly linear age-related decline in beta diversity appeared, significant by age approximately 41.

The J gene is TRBJ2-1, the V gene TRBV7-9; D is unclear. The sequenced material came from blood. The TCR comes from an older woman in good health. CDR3 sequence: CASSASAYEQFF. In nucleotides, the CDR3 is TGTGCCAGCAGCGCCTCAGCGTATGAGCAGTTCTTC.